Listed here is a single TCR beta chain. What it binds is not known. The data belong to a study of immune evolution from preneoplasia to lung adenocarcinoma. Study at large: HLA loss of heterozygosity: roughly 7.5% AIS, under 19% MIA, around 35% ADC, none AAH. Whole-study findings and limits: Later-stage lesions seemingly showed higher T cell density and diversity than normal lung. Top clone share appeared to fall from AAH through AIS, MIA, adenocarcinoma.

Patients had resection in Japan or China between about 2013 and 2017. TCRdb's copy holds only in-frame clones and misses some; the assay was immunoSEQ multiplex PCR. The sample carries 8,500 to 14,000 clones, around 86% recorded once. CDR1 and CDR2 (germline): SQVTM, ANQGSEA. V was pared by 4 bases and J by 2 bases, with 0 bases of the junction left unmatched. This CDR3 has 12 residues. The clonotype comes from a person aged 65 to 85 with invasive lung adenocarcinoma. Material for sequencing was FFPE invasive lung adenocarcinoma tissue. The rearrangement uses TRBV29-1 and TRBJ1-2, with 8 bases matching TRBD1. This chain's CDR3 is CSVGDRNYGYTF. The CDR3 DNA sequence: TGCAGCGTTGGGGACAGGAACTATGGCTACACCTTC.